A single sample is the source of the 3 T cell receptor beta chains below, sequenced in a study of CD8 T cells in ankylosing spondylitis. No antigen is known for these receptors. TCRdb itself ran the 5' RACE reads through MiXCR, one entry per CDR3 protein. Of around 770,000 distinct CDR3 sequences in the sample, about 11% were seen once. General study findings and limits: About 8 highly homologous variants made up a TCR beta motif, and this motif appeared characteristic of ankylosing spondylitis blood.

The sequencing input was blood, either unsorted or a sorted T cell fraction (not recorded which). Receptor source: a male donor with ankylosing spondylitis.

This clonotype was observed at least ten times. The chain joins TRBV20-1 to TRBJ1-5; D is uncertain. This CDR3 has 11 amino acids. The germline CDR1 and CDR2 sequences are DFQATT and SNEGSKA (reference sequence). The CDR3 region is CSATGDQPQHF. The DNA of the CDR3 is TGCAGCGCGACCGGGGATCAGCCCCAGCATTTT.

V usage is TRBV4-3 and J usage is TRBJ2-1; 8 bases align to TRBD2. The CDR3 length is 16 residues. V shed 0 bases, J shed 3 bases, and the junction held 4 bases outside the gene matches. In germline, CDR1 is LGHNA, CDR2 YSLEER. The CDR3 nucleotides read TGCGCCAGCAGCCAAGAACTAGCGGCACTCTACAATGAGCAGTTCTTC. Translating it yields CASSQELAALYNEQFF.

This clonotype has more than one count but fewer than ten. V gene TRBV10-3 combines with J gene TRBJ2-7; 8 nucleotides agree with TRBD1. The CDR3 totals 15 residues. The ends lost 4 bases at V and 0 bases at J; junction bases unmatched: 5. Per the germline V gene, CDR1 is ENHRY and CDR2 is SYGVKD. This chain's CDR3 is CAISVGQASSYEQYF. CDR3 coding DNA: TGTGCCATCAGTGTGGGACAGGCAAGCTCCTACGAGCAGTACTTC.